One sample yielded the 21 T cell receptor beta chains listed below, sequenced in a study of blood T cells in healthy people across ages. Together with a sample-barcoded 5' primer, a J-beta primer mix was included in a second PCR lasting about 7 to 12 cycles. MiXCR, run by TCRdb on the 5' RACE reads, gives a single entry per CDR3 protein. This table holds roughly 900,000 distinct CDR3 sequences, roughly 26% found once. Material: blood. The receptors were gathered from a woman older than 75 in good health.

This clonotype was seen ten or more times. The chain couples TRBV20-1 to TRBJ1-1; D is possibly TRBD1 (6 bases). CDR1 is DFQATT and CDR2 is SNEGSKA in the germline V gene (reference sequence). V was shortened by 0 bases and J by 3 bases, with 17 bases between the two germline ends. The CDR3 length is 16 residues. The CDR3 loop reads CSARDWGAGRDTEAFF. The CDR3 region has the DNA TGCAGTGCTAGAGATTGGGGGGCGGGTAGGGACACTGAAGCTTTCTTT.

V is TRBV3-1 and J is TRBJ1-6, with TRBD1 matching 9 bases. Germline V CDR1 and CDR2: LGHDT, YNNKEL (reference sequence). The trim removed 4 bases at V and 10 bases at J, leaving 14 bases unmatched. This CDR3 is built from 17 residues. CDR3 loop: CASSRRGQGISNSPLHF. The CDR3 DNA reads TGTGCCAGCAGCCGGCGGGGACAGGGAATATCAAACTCACCCCTCCACTTT.

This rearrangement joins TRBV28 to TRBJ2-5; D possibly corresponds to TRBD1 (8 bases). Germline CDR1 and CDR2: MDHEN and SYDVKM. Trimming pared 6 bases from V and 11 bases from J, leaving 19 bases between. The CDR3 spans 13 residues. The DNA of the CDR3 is TGTGCCAGCAGGTCACAGGGGGGGGTAGAGCAGTACTTC. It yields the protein CASRSQGGVEQYF.

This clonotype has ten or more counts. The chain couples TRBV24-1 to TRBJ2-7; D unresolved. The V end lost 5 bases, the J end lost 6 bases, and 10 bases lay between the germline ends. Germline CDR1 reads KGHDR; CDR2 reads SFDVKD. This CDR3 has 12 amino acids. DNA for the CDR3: TGTGCCACCAGTGGTTTTCGCTCCGAGCAGTACTTC. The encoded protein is CATSGFRSEQYF.

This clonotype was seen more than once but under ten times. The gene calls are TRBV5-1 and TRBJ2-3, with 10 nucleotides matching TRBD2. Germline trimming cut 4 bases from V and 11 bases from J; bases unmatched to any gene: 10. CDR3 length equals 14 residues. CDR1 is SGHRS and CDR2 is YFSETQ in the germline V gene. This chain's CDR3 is CASSPGLAREGQYF. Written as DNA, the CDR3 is TGCGCCAGCAGCCCGGGACTAGCGAGGGAGGGGCAGTATTTT. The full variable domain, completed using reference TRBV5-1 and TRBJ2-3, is KAGVTQTPRYLIKTRGQQVTLSCSPISGHRSVSWYQQTPGQGLQFLFEYFSETQRNKGNFPGRFSGRQFSNSRSEMNVSTLELGDSALYLCASSPGLAREGQYFGPGTRLTVL.

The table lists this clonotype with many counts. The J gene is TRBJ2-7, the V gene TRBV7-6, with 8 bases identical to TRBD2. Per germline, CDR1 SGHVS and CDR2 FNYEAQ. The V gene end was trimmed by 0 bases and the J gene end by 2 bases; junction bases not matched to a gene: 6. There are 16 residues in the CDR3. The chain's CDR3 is CASSLAGVAGTYEQYF. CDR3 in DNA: TGTGCCAGCAGCTTAGCTGGGGTAGCGGGAACCTACGAGCAGTACTTC. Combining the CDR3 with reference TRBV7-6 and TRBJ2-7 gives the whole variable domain GAGVSQSPRYKVTKRGQDVALRCDPISGHVSLYWYRQALGQGPEFLTYFNYEAQQDKSGLPNDRFSAERPEGSISTLTIQRTEQRDSAMYRCASSLAGVAGTYEQYFGPGTRLTVT.

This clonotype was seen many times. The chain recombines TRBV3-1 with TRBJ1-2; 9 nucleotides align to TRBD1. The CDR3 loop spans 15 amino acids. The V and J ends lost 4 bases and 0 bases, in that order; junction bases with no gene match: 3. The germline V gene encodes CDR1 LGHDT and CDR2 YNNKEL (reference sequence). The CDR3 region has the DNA TGTGCCAGCAGCCCCTGGGACAGGGCTAACTATGGCTACACCTTC. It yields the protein CASSPWDRANYGYTF. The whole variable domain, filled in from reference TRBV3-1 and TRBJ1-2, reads DTAVSQTPKYLVTQMGNDKSIKCEQNLGHDTMYWYKQDSKKFLKIMFSYNNKELIINETVPNRFSPKSPDKAHLNLHINSLELGDSAVYFCASSPWDRANYGYTFGSGTRLTVV.

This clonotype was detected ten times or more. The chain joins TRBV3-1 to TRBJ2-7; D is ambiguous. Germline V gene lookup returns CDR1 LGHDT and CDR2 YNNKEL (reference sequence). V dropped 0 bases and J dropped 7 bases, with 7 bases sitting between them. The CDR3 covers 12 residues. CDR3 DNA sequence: TGTGCCAGCAGCCAAGAAGTCGGAGAGCAGTACTTC. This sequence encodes CASSQEVGEQYF.

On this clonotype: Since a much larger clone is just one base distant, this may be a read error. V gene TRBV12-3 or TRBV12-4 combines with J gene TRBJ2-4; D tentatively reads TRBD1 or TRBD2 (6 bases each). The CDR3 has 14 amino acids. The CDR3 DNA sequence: TGTGCCGGCAGTTTAAGGGCAGGGGAGGACATTCAGTACTTC. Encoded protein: CAGSLRAGEDIQYF.

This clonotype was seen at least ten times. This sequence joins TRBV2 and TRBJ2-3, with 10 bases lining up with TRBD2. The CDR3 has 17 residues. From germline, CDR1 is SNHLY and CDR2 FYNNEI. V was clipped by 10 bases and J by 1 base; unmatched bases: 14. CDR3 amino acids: CATGRGLARGRTDTQYF. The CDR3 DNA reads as TGTGCCACCGGAAGGGGACTAGCGAGAGGGCGCACAGATACGCAGTATTTT.

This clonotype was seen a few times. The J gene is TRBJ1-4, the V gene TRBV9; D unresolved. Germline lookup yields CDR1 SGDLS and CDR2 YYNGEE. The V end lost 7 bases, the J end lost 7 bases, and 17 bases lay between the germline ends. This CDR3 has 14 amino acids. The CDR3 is CASRPGLDSEKLFF. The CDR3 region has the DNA TGTGCCAGCCGTCCGGGGTTAGATTCTGAAAAACTGTTTTTT.

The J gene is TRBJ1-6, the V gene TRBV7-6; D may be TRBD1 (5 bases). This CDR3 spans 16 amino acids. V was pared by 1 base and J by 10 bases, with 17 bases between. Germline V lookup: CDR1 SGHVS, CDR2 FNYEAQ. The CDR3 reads CASSLGGEDQRSPLHF. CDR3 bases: TGTGCCAGCAGCTTAGGGGGGGAGGACCAGAGATCACCCCTCCACTTT.

CDR3 nucleotides: TGTGCCATCAGTCGACAGGGCGACGAGCAGTACTTC. Translation: CAISRQGDEQYF. V is TRBV10-3 and J is TRBJ2-7; 7 bases line up with TRBD1. J gave up 5 bases and V 5 bases, and 3 bases lay outside the gene matches. Per the germline V gene, CDR1 is ENHRY and CDR2 is SYGVKD. The CDR3 is 12 residues long.

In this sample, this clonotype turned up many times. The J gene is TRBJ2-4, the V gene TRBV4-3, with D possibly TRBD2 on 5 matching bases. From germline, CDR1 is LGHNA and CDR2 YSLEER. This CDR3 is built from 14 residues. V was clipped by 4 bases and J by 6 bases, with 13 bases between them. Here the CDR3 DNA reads TGCGCCAGCAGCCCACGGGGTCGGGGAAACATTCAGTACTTC. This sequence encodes CASSPRGRGNIQYF.

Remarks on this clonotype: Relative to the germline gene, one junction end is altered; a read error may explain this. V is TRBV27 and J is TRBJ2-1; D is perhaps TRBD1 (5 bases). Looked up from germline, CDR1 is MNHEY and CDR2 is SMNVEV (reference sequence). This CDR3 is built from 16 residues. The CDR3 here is CASRTLRGSSYNKQFF. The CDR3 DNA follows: TGTGCCAGCAGGACCTTAAGGGGCAGCTCCTACAATAAGCAGTTCTTC.

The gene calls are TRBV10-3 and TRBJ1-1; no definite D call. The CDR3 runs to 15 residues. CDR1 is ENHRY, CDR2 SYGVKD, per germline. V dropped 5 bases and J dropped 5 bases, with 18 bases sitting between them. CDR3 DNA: TGTGCCATCAGTCCGGGCCTCGGGGTTGGGACTGAAGCTTTCTTT. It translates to CAISPGLGVGTEAFF.

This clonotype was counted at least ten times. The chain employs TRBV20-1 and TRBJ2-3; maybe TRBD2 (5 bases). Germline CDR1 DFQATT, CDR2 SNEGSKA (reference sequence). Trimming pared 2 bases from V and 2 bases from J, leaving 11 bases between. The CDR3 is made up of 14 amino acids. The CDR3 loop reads CSARRTFNTDTQYF. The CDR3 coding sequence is TGCAGTGCTAGAAGGACTTTCAACACAGATACGCAGTATTTT.

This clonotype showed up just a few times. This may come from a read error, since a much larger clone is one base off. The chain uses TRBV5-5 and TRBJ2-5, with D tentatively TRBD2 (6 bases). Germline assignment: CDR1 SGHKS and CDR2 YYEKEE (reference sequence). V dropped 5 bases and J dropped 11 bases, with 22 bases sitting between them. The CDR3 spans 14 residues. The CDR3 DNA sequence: TGTGCCAGCAGTTACGGGGGTGGCAACGACCTTCAGTACTTC. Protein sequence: CASSYGGGNDLQYF.

CDR3 coding DNA: TGCGCCAGCAGCACACCGGGACAGCCAACTGGAGACTACACCTTC. This codes for CASSTPGQPTGDYTF. This chain uses TRBV5-1 with TRBJ1-2, with 7 bases that match TRBD1. Germline CDR1 is SGHRS and CDR2 is YFSETQ. J gave up 10 bases and V 4 bases, and 16 bases lay outside the gene matches. There are 15 residues in the CDR3. Full variable domain (remainder filled in from reference TRBV5-1 and TRBJ1-2): KAGVTQTPRYLIKTRGQQVTLSCSPISGHRSVSWYQQTPGQGLQFLFEYFSETQRNKGNFPGRFSGRQFSNSRSEMNVSTLELGDSALYLCASSTPGQPTGDYTFGSGTRLTVV.

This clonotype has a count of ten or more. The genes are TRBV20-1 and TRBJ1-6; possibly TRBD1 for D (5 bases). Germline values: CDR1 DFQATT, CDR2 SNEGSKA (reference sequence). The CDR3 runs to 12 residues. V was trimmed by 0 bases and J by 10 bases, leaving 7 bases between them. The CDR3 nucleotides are TGCAGTGCTAGAGACAGGGCCTCACCCCTCCACTTT. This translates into CSARDRASPLHF.

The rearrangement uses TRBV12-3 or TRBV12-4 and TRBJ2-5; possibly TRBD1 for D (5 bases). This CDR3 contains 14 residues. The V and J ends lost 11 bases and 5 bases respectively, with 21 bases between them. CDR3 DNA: TGTGCCGACAGCCAACTGAACCTTGAGGAGACCCAGTACTTC. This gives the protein CADSQLNLEETQYF.